This TCR beta chain is from a study of T cell repertoires in cytomegalovirus infection. Study-level information: Alongside well-studied HLA-B-restricted CMV epitopes, recently identified HLA-C-restricted CMV epitopes were also used. TCR beta signatures that were public indicated CMV infection and matching HLA type. General study results and limits: Across the ex vivo response, the dominant clonotypes were HLA-C-restricted CMV-specific TCR beta clonotypes.

TCRdb redid the calling of the reads with MiXCR, one entry per CDR3 protein. The sample includes 400,000 to 600,000 distinct CDR3 sequences, 42% of them seen just once. Details on this clonotype: What it binds is unknown.

V was cut by 5 bases and J by 5 bases, with 18 bases left in between. Looked up from germline, CDR1 is SGHVS and CDR2 is FNYEAQ. This CDR3 contains 15 residues. The chain combines TRBV7-6 with TRBJ2-5; D call uncertain. The receptor was isolated from a human donor in good health (CMV status not recorded). Some clones in this sample may be carry-over from other donors' samples. This specimen consisted of cultured PBMCs, obtained from culture after CMV antigen stimulation. CDR3 in DNA: TGTGCCAGCAGCCCTATTAATGCGAGGCGGGAGACCCAGTACTTC. It translates to CASSPINARRETQYF.